This passage covers 21 T cell receptor beta chains from one sample sequenced in a study of glioma-infiltrating T cells after dendritic cell vaccination. Time point given: after dendritic cell vaccination, including at tumor progression/relapse. TCRdb keeps only in-frame clones here, not all; method: immunoSEQ multiplex PCR. Of some 99,000 clones detected, roughly 80% appear once; the ten largest clones hold around 5.4%. The starting material was blood, obtained after dendritic cell vaccination. The receptors come from a human donor with glioblastoma.

This clone was counted between two and nine times. V is TRBV10-3 and J is TRBJ2-7, with TRBD2 identical over 12 bases. Germline V gives CDR1 ENHRY, CDR2 SYGVKD. This CDR3 contains 17 residues. V was clipped by 4 bases and J by 6 bases; unmatched bases: 13. CDR3 coding DNA: TGTGCCATCAGTGGACTAGCGGGGGCCCACCCCTCGGGCGAGCAGTACTTC. This gives the protein CAISGLAGAHPSGEQYF.

V and J are TRBV10-2 and TRBJ2-7, with 10 positions matching TRBD2. CDR3 length: 14 residues. V was pared by 7 bases and J by 5 bases, with 8 bases of the junction left unmatched. Per the germline V gene, CDR1 is WSHSY and CDR2 is SAAADI. CDR3 nucleotide sequence: TGCGCCAGCAACCCTAGCGGGGGACCCCACGAGCAGTACTTC. This gives the protein CASNPSGGPHEQYF.

The rearrangement links TRBV2 to TRBJ1-2, with TRBD1 as a possible D gene (5 bases). Germline V gives CDR1 SNHLY, CDR2 FYNNEI. V was clipped by 4 bases and J by 6 bases, with 15 bases between them. The CDR3 is 14 residues long. The CDR3 region has the DNA TGTGCCAGCAGTGGTCGACAGTCAACGGATGGCTACACCTTC. As protein: CASSGRQSTDGYTF.

The gene calls are TRBV16 and TRBJ1-1; no clear D gene. V lost 1 base to trimming and J lost 3 bases, with 6 bases between them. The CDR3 has 13 amino acids. CDR1 KGHSY and CDR2 FQNENV come from the germline V gene. CDR3 nucleotides: TGTGCCAGCAGCCAATTCAGATACACTGAAGCTTTCTTT. This codes for CASSQFRYTEAFF. The entire variable domain, with the rest obtained from reference TRBV16 and TRBJ1-1, is as follows: GEEVAQTPKHLVRGEGQKAKLYCAPIKGHSYVFWYQQVLKNEFKFLISFQNENVFDETGMPKERFSAKCLPNSPCSLEIQATKLEDSAVYFCASSQFRYTEAFFGQGTRLTVV.

Comment on this clone: As the CDR3 is not closed by the conserved phenylalanine or tryptophan, this likely results from a read error. Because the CDR3's place on the DNA is in doubt, the DNA is left out and the CDR3 is given as listed by TCRdb. The chain uses TRBV20-1 and TRBJ1-1. The CDR3 is 10 residues long, counting both termini. The germline gives CDR1 DFQATT, CDR2 SNEGSKA (reference sequence). CDR3 in amino acids: CSARGIDSGI.

The genes are TRBV9 and TRBJ2-5; TRBD2 matches 7 bases. This CDR3 has 15 amino acids. Looked up from germline, CDR1 is SGDLS and CDR2 is YYNGEE. Unmatched junction bases numbered 10, after V lost 5 bases and J lost 3 bases. The CDR3 nucleotides read TGTGCCAGCAGTACGATGGCTAGCGGTAAAGAGACCCAGTACTTC. This sequence encodes CASSTMASGKETQYF.

This rearrangement joins TRBV6-5 to TRBJ2-1; no firm D call. Germline CDR1 MNHEY, CDR2 SVGAGI. This CDR3 is 14 amino acids long. V lost 4 bases to trimming and J lost 4 bases, with 11 bases between them. This CDR3 is CASSSLGPYNEQFF. The CDR3 nucleotides are TGTGCCAGCAGTTCCCTTGGGCCATACAATGAGCAGTTCTTC.

This clone was detected once. The chain employs TRBV6-6 and TRBJ1-1; D uncertain. Trimming took off 4 bases at V and 0 bases at J, with 12 bases between the two ends. The CDR3 sequence is 15 residues long. From germline, CDR1 is MNHNY and CDR2 SVGAGI (reference sequence). CDR3 amino acids: CASSLAQRMNTEAFF. The CDR3 bases are TGTGCCAGCAGTTTAGCGCAGCGTATGAACACTGAAGCTTTCTTT.

The chain carries TRBV7-9 and TRBJ2-2, with 8 bases matching TRBD1. CDR1 is SEHNR and CDR2 is FQNEAQ in the germline V gene (reference sequence). The J segment lost 1 base and the V segment lost 4 bases, leaving 5 bases of the junction unmatched. This CDR3 comprises 16 residues. CDR3 sequence: CASSYRTGRNTGELFF. The CDR3 DNA reads TGTGCCAGCAGCTACCGGACAGGGAGGAACACCGGGGAGCTGTTTTTT.

The rearrangement joins TRBV27 to TRBJ1-1; D perhaps matches TRBD1 (6 bases). The length of the CDR3 is 14 residues. Germline loops: CDR1 MNHEY, CDR2 SMNVEV (reference sequence). V was trimmed by 5 bases and J by 1 base, leaving 11 bases between them. CDR3 loop: CASSVQGRNTEAFF. DNA of the CDR3: TGTGCCAGCAGTGTACAGGGTAGGAACACTGAAGCTTTCTTT.

V gene TRBV5-1 combines with J gene TRBJ1-2; tentatively, D is TRBD1 (5 bases). The V end was cut by 1 base, the J end by 8 bases, with 12 bases between. The germline V gene has CDR1 SGHRS and CDR2 YFSETQ. CDR3 length: 13 residues. CDR3 nucleotide sequence: TGCGCCAGCAGCTTGCGGCAGGGTGAGGGCTACACCTTC. This codes for CASSLRQGEGYTF.

The gene calls are TRBV5-4 and TRBJ2-7, with D maybe TRBD1 (6 bases). CDR1 and CDR2 (germline): SGHNT, YYREEE (reference sequence). CDR3 length: 13 amino acids. Trimming removed 6 bases from V and 2 bases from J, with 12 bases in between. The chain's CDR3 is CASTKTGAYEQYF. The CDR3 bases are TGTGCCAGCACAAAGACAGGAGCCTACGAGCAGTACTTC. Full variable domain (missing parts from reference TRBV5-4 and TRBJ2-7): ETGVTQSPTHLIKTRGQQVTLRCSSQSGHNTVSWYQQALGQGPQFIFQYYREEENGRGNFPPRFSGLQFPNYSSELNVNALELDDSALYLCASTKTGAYEQYFGPGTRLTVT.

V gene TRBV27 combines with J gene TRBJ2-3; TRBD1 is a possible D gene (6 bases). The germline CDR1 and CDR2 sequences are MNHEY and SMNVEV (reference sequence). V was clipped by 2 bases and J by 4 bases, with 7 bases between them. The CDR3 runs to 13 residues. CDR3 coding DNA: TGTGCCAGCAGTTTAGAGGGGGCAGATACGCAGTATTTT. Translation: CASSLEGADTQYF.

The V and J genes are TRBV10-3 and TRBJ2-1; TRBD2 matches 10 bases. Germline CDR1 ENHRY, CDR2 SYGVKD. V trimming: 10 bases; J trimming: 9 bases; junction bases outside the gene matches: 9. The CDR3 consists of 13 residues. This CDR3 is CATRAGGPPEQFF. CDR3 sequence (DNA): TGTGCCACACGAGCGGGGGGGCCCCCTGAGCAGTTCTTC.

The genes are TRBV28 and TRBJ1-4; TRBD1 matches 9 bases. J lost 7 bases, V lost 5 bases, and 14 bases had no gene match. CDR1 is MDHEN and CDR2 is SYDVKM in the germline V gene. The CDR3 covers 17 residues. The CDR3 region is CASSPHPPGQGFEKLFF. Written as DNA, the CDR3 is TGTGCCAGCAGTCCCCACCCTCCGGGACAGGGTTTTGAAAAACTGTTTTTT.

V gene TRBV7-9 combines with J gene TRBJ2-3; D remains ambiguous. V lost 4 bases and J 5 bases, leaving 7 bases between the germline ends. Per germline, CDR1 SEHNR and CDR2 FQNEAQ (reference sequence). The CDR3 spans 12 residues. CDR3 in DNA: TGTGCCAGCAGCTATTCTGTAGATACGCAGTATTTT. This encodes CASSYSVDTQYF.

Turning to this clone: The identical CDR3 is also encoded by other nucleotide sequences in the sample. The chain has TRBV18 and TRBJ1-1, with a tentative D call TRBD1 (6 bases). Germline V gives CDR1 KGHSH, CDR2 LQKENI. The V and J ends lost 6 bases and 4 bases respectively, with 9 bases between them. This CDR3 is built from 12 residues. In DNA, the CDR3 is TGTGCCAGCTCGCGAGGGGGCACTGAAGCTTTCTTT. It is translated as CASSRGGTEAFF.

CDR3 sequence: CASSPSGQGTTDTQYF. The CDR3 nucleotides read TGTGCCAGCAGCCCCTCCGGACAGGGCACCACAGATACGCAGTATTTT. This sequence joins TRBV5-6 and TRBJ2-3; the match to TRBD1 covers 8 bases. In germline, CDR1 is SGHDT, CDR2 YYEEEE. The length of the CDR3 is 16 residues. J gave up 2 bases and V 4 bases, and 9 bases lay outside the gene matches.

V is TRBV9 and J is TRBJ1-1, with D hard to call. The CDR3 spans 13 residues. V gave up 5 bases and J gave up 3 bases, with 11 bases separating them. Looked up from germline, CDR1 is SGDLS and CDR2 is YYNGEE. The CDR3 reads CASSPSQYTEAFF. CDR3 bases: TGTGCCAGCAGTCCCTCACAGTACACTGAAGCTTTCTTT. Combining the CDR3 with reference TRBV9 and TRBJ1-1 gives the whole variable domain DSGVTQTPKHLITATGQRVTLRCSPRSGDLSVYWYQQSLDQGLQFLIQYYNGEERAKGNILERFSAQQFPDLHSELNLSSLELGDSALYFCASSPSQYTEAFFGQGTRLTVV.

The chain couples TRBV11-2 to TRBJ1-1, with D uncertain. This CDR3 spans 14 amino acids. The V and J ends lost 4 bases and 1 base respectively, with 10 bases between them. CDR1 is SGHAT and CDR2 is FQNNGV in the germline V gene. The chain's CDR3 is CASSYTERNTEAFF. The CDR3 region has the DNA TGTGCCAGCAGCTACACAGAAAGGAACACTGAAGCTTTCTTT.

This chain links TRBV4-2 with TRBJ2-1; 10 bases line up with TRBD2. Looked up from germline, CDR1 is LGHNA and CDR2 is YNFKEQ. The CDR3 sequence is 17 residues long. V was clipped by 4 bases and J by 6 bases; unmatched bases: 12. The CDR3 coding sequence is TGTGCCAGCAGCCCCCCAGCTAGCGGGAGTTTCGGCAATGAGCAGTTCTTC. This gives the protein CASSPPASGSFGNEQFF.